One sample yielded the 23 T cell receptor beta chains listed below, sequenced in a study of T cells expressing NK-cell markers. Using the 5' RACE reads, TCRdb records one entry per CDR3 protein without DNA. The sample includes hundreds of thousands of distinct CDR3 sequences. Sequencing was carried out using blood T cells: a sorted CD56 or NKG2C T cell subset, CD4+ or CD8+ T cells, or bulk PBMC T cells (not recorded which). The origin of the receptors is a woman aged 18-70 years in good health.

The chain employs TRBV7-6 and TRBJ2-3; the TCRdb call, TRBD2, lacks DNA for checking. The CDR3 covers 17 residues. Per germline, CDR1 SGHVS and CDR2 FNYEAQ. The CDR3 sequence: CASSRFTSGGGTDTQYF.

The chain recombines TRBV30 with TRBJ1-1; the TCRdb D gene call, TRBD1, has no DNA to confirm it. CDR1 and CDR2 from the germline V gene are GTSNPN and SVGIG (reference sequence). This CDR3 contains 12 residues. The CDR3 is CAWSATGTEAFF. Complete variable domain (other parts from reference TRBV30 and TRBJ1-1): SQTIHQWPATLVQPVGSPLSLECTVEGTSNPNLYWYRQAAGRGLQLLFYSVGIGQISSEVPQNLSASRPQDRQFILSSKKLLLSDSGFYLCAWSATGTEAFFGQGTRLTVV.

This chain connects TRBV12-3 or TRBV12-4 to TRBJ2-2; TCRdb's D gene call, TRBD1, goes unchecked for lack of DNA. This CDR3 comprises 15 residues. The CDR3 sequence: CASRNTGEATGELFF.

The J gene is TRBJ2-7, the V gene TRBV6-2 or TRBV6-3. CDR1 is MNHEY and CDR2 is SVGEGT in the germline V gene. There are 15 residues in the CDR3. The CDR3 loop is CASSYSTSGSYEQYF.

The genes are TRBV6-1 and TRBJ2-3; TCRdb's D gene call, TRBD2, goes unchecked for lack of DNA. CDR1 is MNHNS and CDR2 is SASEGT in the germline V gene. This CDR3 region has 17 residues. The CDR3 protein is CASSSLSGGLITDTQYF.

The chain has TRBV11-2 and TRBJ1-4. Germline CDR1 SGHAT, CDR2 FQNNGV. CDR3 length equals 15 residues. The CDR3 here is CASSSQRGTNEKLFF.

The chain recombines TRBV4-3 with TRBJ1-1. Germline V CDR1 and CDR2: LGHNA, YSLEER. CDR3 length: 13 amino acids. The CDR3 reads CASSSQANTEAFF.

The gene calls are TRBV6-5 and TRBJ2-7; TCRdb outputs TRBD1, but without DNA this stays unchecked. Per the germline V gene, CDR1 is MNHEY and CDR2 is SVGAGI. The CDR3 is made up of 14 amino acids. The CDR3 spells CASSYSDRAREQYF.

The chain employs TRBV29-1 and TRBJ2-2; TCRdb calls TRBD2, which cannot be checked without DNA. CDR1 SQVTM and CDR2 ANQGSEA come from the germline V gene. CDR3 size: 18 residues. This CDR3 reads CSVTGTSGTRFNTGELFF.

The gene calls are TRBV9 and TRBJ2-7; lacking DNA, the TRBD1 call made by TCRdb goes unchecked. The CDR3 consists of 13 residues. CDR1 is SGDLS and CDR2 is YYNGEE in the germline V gene. CDR3 residues: CASSATGVGEQYF.

The chain employs TRBV28 and TRBJ1-4. Germline values: CDR1 MDHEN, CDR2 SYDVKM. CDR3 length equals 15 residues. CDR3 residues: CASSLWGREGEKLFF.

The CDR3 loop reads CASCQRRGDQETQYF. V usage is TRBV12-3 or TRBV12-4 and J usage is TRBJ2-5. This CDR3 region has 15 residues.

This chain uses TRBV5-6 with TRBJ2-5; as DNA is missing, the TRBD1 call by TCRdb cannot be tested. Germline CDR1 SGHDT, CDR2 YYEEEE. The CDR3 loop spans 19 amino acids. Here the CDR3 reads CASSPAPMTGGASQETQYF.

V gene TRBV24-1 combines with J gene TRBJ1-6; TCRdb lists TRBD1, though no DNA is available to test this call. Germline CDR1 is KGHDR and CDR2 is SFDVKD. The CDR3 spans 16 residues. The CDR3 sequence: CATSDLGQGLESPLHF.

This chain connects TRBV5-1 to TRBJ2-5; TCRdb's D gene call, TRBD2, goes unchecked for lack of DNA. Per the germline V gene, CDR1 is SGHRS and CDR2 is YFSETQ. This CDR3 comprises 14 residues. The CDR3 protein is CASSRTSGEETQYF.

The gene calls are TRBV6-5 and TRBJ2-1; TCRdb returns TRBD1, unconfirmable since there is no DNA. Germline values: CDR1 MNHEY, CDR2 SVGAGI. CDR3 size: 15 residues. This CDR3 is CASSSGGPTYNEQFF.

The chain uses TRBV4-1 and TRBJ1-2; TCRdb selects TRBD1, and the lack of DNA leaves this call unchecked. Germline CDR1 is MGHRA and CDR2 is YSYEKL. The CDR3 has 16 residues. The CDR3 sequence: CASSQGRGGVDYGYTF.

This sequence joins TRBV29-1 and TRBJ2-3. The CDR3 loop spans 12 amino acids. Germline V gene data show CDR1 as SQVTM and CDR2 as ANQGSEA. CDR3: CSVLLDTDTQYF.

The J gene is TRBJ2-1, the V gene TRBV7-2; with no DNA, the TCRdb D assignment of TRBD2 cannot be verified. The germline gives CDR1 SGHTA, CDR2 FQGNSA. This CDR3 is built from 17 residues. CDR3 loop: CASSRFPNGRVGSEQFF.

This rearrangement joins TRBV12-3 or TRBV12-4 to TRBJ1-2; TCRdb calls TRBD1, which cannot be checked without DNA. The CDR3 length is 13 residues. Here the CDR3 reads CASSLGTYHGYTF.

V usage is TRBV20-1 and J usage is TRBJ2-5; TCRdb outputs TRBD1, but without DNA this stays unchecked. The V gene's germline CDR1 is DFQATT and CDR2 SNEGSKA (reference sequence). The CDR3 has 15 residues. The CDR3 reads CSARTTLPGQETQYF.

This chain uses TRBV7-3 with TRBJ2-4; without DNA, the TCRdb call of TRBD2 cannot be checked. Germline V gene sequence: CDR1 SGHTA, CDR2 FQGTGA. This CDR3 is built from 15 residues. CDR3 in amino acids: CASSQTSGGTNIQYF.

The CDR3 loop reads CASRTYKGSDEKLFF. V usage is TRBV6-1 and J usage is TRBJ1-4; the TCRdb call, TRBD1, lacks DNA for checking. Germline V gene sequence: CDR1 MNHNS, CDR2 SASEGT. The CDR3 consists of 15 residues.